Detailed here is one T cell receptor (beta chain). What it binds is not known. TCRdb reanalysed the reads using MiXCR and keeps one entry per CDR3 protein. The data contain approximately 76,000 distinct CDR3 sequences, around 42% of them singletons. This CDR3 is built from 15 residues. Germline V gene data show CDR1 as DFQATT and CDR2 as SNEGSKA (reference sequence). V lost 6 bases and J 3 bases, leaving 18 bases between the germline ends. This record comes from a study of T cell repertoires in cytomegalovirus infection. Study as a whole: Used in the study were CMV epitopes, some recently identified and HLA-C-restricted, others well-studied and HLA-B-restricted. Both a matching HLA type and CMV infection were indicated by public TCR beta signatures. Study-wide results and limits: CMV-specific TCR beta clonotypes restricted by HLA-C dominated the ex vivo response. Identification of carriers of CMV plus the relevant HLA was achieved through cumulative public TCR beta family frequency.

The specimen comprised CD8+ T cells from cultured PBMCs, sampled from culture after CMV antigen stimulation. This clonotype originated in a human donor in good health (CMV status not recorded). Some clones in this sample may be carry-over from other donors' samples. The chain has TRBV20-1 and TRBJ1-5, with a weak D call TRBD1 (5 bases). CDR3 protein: CSAVPTMDTNQPQHF. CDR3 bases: TGCAGTGCCGTCCCCACCATGGACACCAATCAGCCCCAGCATTTT.